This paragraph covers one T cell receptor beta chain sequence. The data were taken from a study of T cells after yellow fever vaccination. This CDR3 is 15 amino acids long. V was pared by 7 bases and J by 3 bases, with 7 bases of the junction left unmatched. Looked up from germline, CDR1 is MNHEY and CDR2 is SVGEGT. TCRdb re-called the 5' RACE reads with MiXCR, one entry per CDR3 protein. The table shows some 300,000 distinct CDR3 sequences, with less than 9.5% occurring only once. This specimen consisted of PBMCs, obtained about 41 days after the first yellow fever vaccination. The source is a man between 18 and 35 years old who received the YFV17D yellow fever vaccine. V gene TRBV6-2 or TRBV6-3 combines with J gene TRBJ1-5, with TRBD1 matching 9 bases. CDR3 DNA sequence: TGTGCCAGCATGGGGGGACAGGGCACCAATCAGCCCCAGCATTTT. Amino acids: CASMGGQGTNQPQHF.